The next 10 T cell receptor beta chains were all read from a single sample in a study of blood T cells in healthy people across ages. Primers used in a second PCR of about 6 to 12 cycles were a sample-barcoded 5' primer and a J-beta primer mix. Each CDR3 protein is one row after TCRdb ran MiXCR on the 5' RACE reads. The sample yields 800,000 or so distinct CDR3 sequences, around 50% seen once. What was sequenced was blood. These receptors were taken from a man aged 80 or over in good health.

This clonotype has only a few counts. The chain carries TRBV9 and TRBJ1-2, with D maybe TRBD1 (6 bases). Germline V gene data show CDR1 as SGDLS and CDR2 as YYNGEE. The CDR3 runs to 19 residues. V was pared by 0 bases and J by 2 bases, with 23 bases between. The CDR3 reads CASSVAPAGEGTSNYGYTF. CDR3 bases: TGTGCCAGCAGCGTAGCTCCCGCAGGGGAAGGTACTTCCAACTATGGCTACACCTTC.

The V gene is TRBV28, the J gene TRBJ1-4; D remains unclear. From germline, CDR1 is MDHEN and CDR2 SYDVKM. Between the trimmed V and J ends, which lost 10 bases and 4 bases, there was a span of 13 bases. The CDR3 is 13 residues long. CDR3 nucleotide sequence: TGTGCCACCATGACGAACCATAATGAAAAACTGTTTTTT. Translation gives CATMTNHNEKLFF.

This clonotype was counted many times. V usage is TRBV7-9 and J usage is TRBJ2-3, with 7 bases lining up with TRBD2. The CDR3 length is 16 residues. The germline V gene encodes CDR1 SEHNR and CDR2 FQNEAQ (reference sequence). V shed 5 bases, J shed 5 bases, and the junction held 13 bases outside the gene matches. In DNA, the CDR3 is TGTGCCAGCAGCACCAGCCCGCTGGGAGGGTTAGATACGCAGTATTTT. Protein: CASSTSPLGGLDTQYF.

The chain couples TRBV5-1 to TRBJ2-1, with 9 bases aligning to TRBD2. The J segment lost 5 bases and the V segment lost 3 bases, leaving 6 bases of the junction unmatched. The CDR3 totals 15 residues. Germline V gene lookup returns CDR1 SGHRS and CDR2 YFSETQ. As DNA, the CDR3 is TGCGCCAGCAGCTCGCTAGCGGGGACAAACAATGAGCAGTTCTTC. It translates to CASSSLAGTNNEQFF.

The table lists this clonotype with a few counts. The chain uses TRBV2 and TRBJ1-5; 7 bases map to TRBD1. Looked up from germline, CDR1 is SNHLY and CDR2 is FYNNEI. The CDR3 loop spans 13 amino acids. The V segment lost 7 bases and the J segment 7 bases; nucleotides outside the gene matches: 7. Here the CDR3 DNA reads TGTGCCAGCACTACAGGGGCGGGACAGCCCCAGCATTTT. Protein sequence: CASTTGAGQPQHF.

The CDR3 loop is CSARKAGNTEAFF. CDR3 DNA: TGCAGTGCTAGAAAGGCCGGGAACACTGAAGCTTTCTTT. The chain links TRBV20-1 to TRBJ1-1; D remains unclear. Germline CDR1 reads DFQATT; CDR2 reads SNEGSKA (reference sequence). Trimming left V 2 bases short and J 1 base short, with 8 bases between. The CDR3 covers 13 residues.

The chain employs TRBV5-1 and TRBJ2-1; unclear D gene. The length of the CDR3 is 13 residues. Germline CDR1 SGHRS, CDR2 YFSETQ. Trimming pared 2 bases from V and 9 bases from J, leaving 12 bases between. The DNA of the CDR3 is TGCGCCAGCAGCTTTTCAGAACGCGGTGAGCAGTTCTTC. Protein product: CASSFSERGEQFF.

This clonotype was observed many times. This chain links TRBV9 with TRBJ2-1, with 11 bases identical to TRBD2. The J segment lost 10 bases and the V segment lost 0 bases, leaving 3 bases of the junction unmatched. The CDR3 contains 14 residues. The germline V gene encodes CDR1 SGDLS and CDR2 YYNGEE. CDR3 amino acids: CASSVVVAGGEQFF. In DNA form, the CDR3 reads TGTGCCAGCAGCGTAGTAGTAGCGGGAGGGGAGCAGTTCTTC.

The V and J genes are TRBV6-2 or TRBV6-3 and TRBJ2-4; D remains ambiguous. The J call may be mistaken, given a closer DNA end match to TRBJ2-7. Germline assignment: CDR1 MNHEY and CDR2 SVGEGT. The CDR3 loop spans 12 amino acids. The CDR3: CASSYRRYEQYF. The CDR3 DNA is TGTGCCAGCAGTTACCGGCGTTACGAGCAGTACTTC.

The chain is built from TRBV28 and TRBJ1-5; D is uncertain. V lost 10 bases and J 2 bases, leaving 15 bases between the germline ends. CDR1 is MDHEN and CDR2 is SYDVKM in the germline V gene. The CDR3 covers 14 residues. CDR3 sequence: CATSKGRRNQPQHF. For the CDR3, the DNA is TGTGCCACCTCAAAGGGAAGACGCAATCAGCCCCAGCATTTT.